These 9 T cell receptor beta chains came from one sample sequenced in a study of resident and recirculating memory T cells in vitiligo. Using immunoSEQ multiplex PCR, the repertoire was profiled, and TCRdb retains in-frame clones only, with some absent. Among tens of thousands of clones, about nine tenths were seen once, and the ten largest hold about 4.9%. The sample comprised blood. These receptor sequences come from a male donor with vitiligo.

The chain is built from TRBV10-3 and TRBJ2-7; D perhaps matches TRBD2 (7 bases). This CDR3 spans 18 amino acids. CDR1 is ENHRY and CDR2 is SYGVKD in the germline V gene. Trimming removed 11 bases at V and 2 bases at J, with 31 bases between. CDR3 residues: CAAGDDGSAGASAYEQYF. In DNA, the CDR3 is TGTGCCGCGGGGGACGACGGGTCCGCGGGGGCATCCGCCTACGAGCAGTACTTC.

The CDR3 region is CASSQDRGANYGYTF. The CDR3 coding sequence is TGTGCCAGCAGCCAGGACAGGGGCGCTAACTATGGCTACACCTTC. The rearrangement uses TRBV14 and TRBJ1-2, with 9 bases aligning to TRBD1. With V trimmed by 3 bases and J by 0 bases, 2 bases remained unmatched. The V gene's germline CDR1 is SGHDN and CDR2 FVKESK. CDR3 length: 15 residues.

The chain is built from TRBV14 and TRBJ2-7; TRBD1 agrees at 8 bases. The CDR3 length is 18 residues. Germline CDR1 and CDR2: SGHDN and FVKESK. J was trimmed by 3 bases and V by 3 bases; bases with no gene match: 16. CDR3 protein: CASSQDRILQGVGYEQYF. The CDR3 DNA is TGTGCCAGCAGCCAGGATAGGATCCTACAGGGGGTAGGCTACGAGCAGTACTTC.

CDR3 loop: CASSLLRGNLNTEAFF. CDR3 nucleotides: TGTGCCAGCAGTTTATTGAGGGGGAATCTTAACACTGAAGCTTTCTTT. The gene calls are TRBV28 and TRBJ1-1; the D gene is possibly TRBD1 (6 bases). This CDR3 spans 16 amino acids. The V end lost 1 base, the J end lost 2 bases, and 14 bases lay between the germline ends. Germline V gene lookup returns CDR1 MDHEN and CDR2 SYDVKM.

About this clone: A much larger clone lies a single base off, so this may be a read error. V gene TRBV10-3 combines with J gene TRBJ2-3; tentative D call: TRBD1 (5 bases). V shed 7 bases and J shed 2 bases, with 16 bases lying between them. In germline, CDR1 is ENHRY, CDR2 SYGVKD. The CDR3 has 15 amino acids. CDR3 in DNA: TGTGCCATCACCCAGGGCGACAGTTACACAGATACGCAGTATTTT. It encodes CAITQGDSYTDTQYF.

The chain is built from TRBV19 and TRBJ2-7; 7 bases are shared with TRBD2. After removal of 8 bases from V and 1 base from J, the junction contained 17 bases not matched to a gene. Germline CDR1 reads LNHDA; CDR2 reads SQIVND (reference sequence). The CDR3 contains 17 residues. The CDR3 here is CASPRGRERRASYEQYF. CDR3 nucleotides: TGTGCCAGTCCTAGAGGGCGGGAGCGGCGAGCTTCCTACGAGCAGTACTTC.

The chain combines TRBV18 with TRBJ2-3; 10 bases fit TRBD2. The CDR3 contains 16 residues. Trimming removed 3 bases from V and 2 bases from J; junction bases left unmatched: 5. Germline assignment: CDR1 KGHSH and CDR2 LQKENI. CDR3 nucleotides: TGTGCCAGCTCACCCGAACTAGCGGGGATCACAGATACGCAGTATTTT. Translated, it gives CASSPELAGITDTQYF.

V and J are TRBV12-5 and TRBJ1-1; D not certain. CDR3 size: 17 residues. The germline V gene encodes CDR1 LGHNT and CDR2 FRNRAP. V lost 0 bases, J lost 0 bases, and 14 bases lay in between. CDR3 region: CASGLVRREPMNTEAFF. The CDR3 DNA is TGTGCTAGTGGTTTGGTACGGAGAGAACCGATGAACACTGAAGCTTTCTTT.

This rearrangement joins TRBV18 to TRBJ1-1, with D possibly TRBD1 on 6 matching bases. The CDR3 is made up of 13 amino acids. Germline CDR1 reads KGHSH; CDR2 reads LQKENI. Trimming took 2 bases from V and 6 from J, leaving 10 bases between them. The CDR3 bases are TGTGCCAGCTCACCAGGACAGCAGTCTGAAGCTTTCTTT. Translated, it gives CASSPGQQSEAFF.